This entry lists 7 T cell receptor beta chains sequenced from one sample in a study of Ad26.COV2.S vaccination and SARS-CoV-2 variants. The treatment was: 15 to 20 received Ad26.COV2.S at low or high dose, single or two shots; 5 received placebo; per-sample allocation not given. Sampling was done on day 63 after the first vaccine or placebo injection. TCRdb's table, derived via immunoSEQ multiplex PCR, lists solely in-frame clones and lacks some. The profile shows hundreds of thousands of clones, about nine tenths of them singletons. The starting material was peripheral blood, obtained in a trial of Ad26.COV2.S vaccine versus placebo. All receptors derive from a person aged 18-65 years who received the Ad26.COV2.S COVID-19 vaccine or a placebo.

The DNA for the CDR3 is TGCGCCAGCAGCCAGTCGAGGGGGGCAGATACGCAGTATTTT. Translated: CASSQSRGADTQYF. J is TRBJ2-3 and V is TRBV4-3, with D tentatively TRBD1 or TRBD2 (6 bases each). The V end lost 3 bases, the J end lost 4 bases, and 11 bases lay between the germline ends. Germline V gives CDR1 LGHNA, CDR2 YSLEER. This CDR3 region has 14 residues.

The chain joins TRBV30 to TRBJ1-4, with 7 bases matching TRBD1. The length of the CDR3 is 12 residues. V shed 5 bases, J shed 7 bases, and the junction held 4 bases outside the gene matches. CDR1 is GTSNPN, CDR2 SVGIG, per germline (reference sequence). The CDR3: CAWATGLEKLFF. The CDR3, as DNA: TGTGCCTGGGCGACAGGGCTTGAAAAACTGTTTTTT. Full variable domain (outside the CDR3, taken from reference TRBV30 and TRBJ1-4): SQTIHQWPATLVQPVGSPLSLECTVEGTSNPNLYWYRQAAGRGLQLLFYSVGIGQISSEVPQNLSASRPQDRQFILSSKKLLLSDSGFYLCAWATGLEKLFFGSGTQLSVL.

This clone was observed a handful of times. The chain employs TRBV18 and TRBJ1-2; 10 nucleotides line up with TRBD1. The CDR3 is 15 residues long. The germline gives CDR1 KGHSH, CDR2 LQKENI. V lost 6 bases and J lost 0; bases outside the gene matches: 4. CDR3 DNA sequence: TGTGCCAGCTCTCCAGGGACAGGGGCTAACTATGGCTACACCTTC. Its translation is CASSPGTGANYGYTF.

This clone was detected a few times. This chain uses TRBV4-2 with TRBJ2-7; 9 bases fit TRBD2. This CDR3 spans 16 amino acids. Germline V gene data show CDR1 as LGHNA and CDR2 as YNFKEQ. J lost 3 bases, V lost 4 bases, and 10 bases had no gene match. The CDR3 bases are TGTGCCAGCAGCCTCGTCGGCGGGGGGGCCTACTACGAGCAGTACTTC. Protein sequence: CASSLVGGGAYYEQYF.

CDR3: CAWSYRDDQPQHF. CDR3 DNA sequence: TGTGCCTGGAGTTACAGGGACGACCAGCCCCAGCATTTT. V and J are TRBV30 and TRBJ1-5, with D possibly being TRBD1 (6 bases). Germline assignment: CDR1 GTSNPN and CDR2 SVGIG (reference sequence). The germline V and J ends were trimmed by 2 bases and 7 bases, with 12 bases remaining between them. The CDR3 is 13 amino acids.

CDR3 nucleotide sequence: TGTGCCAGCAGATCTGGGACAGGCTCATACGAGCAGTACTTC. This encodes CASRSGTGSYEQYF. The chain carries TRBV6-5 and TRBJ2-7, with 8 bases that match TRBD1. The CDR3 loop spans 14 amino acids. CDR1 is MNHEY, CDR2 SVGAGI, per germline. V lost 6 bases, J lost 4 bases, and 8 bases stayed unmatched.

The gene calls are TRBV19 and TRBJ1-5, with D possibly matching TRBD1 (6 bases). V was clipped by 9 bases and J by 0 bases, with 15 bases between them. CDR3 length: 15 amino acids. Germline lookup yields CDR1 LNHDA and CDR2 SQIVND (reference sequence). The chain's CDR3 is CASLSGEYSNQPQHF. The CDR3 nucleotides read TGTGCCAGCCTCTCAGGGGAGTATAGCAATCAGCCCCAGCATTTT.